This T cell receptor beta chain was sequenced for a study of cytomegalovirus exposure and HLA in healthy donors. Notes on the study in general: The HLA-A and HLA-B alleles of most subjects were reportedly predicted accurately from TCR beta sequences.

Both 60 Vbeta primers and 13 Jbeta primers went into the PCR. Assay: immunoSEQ multiplex PCR; the TCRdb copy retains only in-frame clones and omits some. The repertoire holds roughly 190,000 clones, with over 70% as singletons. As for this clone: Its antigen is currently unknown.

This CDR3 has 14 amino acids. Germline V CDR1 and CDR2: LNHDA, SQIVND (reference sequence). The clonotype was recovered from a man between 45 and 60 years old in good health and CMV-seronegative. The source material was PBMCs. The chain joins TRBV19 to TRBJ2-5; TRBD1 agrees at 11 bases. The last part of the DNA fits TRBJ2-7 better; the J call may be wrong. The CDR3 here is CASSSGTGGYEQYF. CDR3 bases: TGTGCCAGTAGTAGCGGGACAGGGGGCTACGAGCAGTACTTC.